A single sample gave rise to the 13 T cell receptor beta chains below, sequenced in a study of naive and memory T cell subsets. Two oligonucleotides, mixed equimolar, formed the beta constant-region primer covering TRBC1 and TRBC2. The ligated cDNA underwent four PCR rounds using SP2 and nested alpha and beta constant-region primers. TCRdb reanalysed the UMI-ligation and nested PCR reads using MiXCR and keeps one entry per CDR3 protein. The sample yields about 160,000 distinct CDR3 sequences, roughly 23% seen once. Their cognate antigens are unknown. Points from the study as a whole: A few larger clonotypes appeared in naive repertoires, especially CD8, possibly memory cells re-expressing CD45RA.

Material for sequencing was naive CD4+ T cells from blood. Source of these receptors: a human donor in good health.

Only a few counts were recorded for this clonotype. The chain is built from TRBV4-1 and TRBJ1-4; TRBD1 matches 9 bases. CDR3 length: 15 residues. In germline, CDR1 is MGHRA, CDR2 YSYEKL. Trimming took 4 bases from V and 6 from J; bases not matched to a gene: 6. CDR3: CASSLLQGAYEKLFF. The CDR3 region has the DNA TGCGCCAGCAGCCTCCTACAGGGGGCTTATGAAAAACTGTTTTTT.

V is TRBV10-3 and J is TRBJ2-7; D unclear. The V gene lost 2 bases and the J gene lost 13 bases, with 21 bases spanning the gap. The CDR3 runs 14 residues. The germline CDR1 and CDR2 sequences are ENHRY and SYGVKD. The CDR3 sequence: CAISEIPETDPLYF. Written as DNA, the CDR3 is TGTGCCATCAGTGAGATACCTGAGACGGACCCACTATACTTC.

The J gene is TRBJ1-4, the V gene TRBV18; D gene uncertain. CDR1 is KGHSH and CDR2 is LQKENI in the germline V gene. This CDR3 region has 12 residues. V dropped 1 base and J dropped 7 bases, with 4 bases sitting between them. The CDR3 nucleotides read TGTGCCAGCTCACCACACGGTGAAAAACTGTTTTTT. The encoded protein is CASSPHGEKLFF.

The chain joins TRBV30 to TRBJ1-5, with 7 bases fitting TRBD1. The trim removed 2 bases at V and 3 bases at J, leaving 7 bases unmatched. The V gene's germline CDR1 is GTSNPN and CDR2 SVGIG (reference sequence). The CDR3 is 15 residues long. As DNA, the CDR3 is TGTGCCTGGAGTCGTAGACAGGGCCTCAATCAGCCCCAGCATTTT. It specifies CAWSRRQGLNQPQHF.

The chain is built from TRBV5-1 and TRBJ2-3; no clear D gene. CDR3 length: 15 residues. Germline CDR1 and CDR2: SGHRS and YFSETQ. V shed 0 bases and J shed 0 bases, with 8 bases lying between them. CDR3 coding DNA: TGCGCCAGCAGCTTGGTCTCTTATAGCACAGATACGCAGTATTTT. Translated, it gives CASSLVSYSTDTQYF.

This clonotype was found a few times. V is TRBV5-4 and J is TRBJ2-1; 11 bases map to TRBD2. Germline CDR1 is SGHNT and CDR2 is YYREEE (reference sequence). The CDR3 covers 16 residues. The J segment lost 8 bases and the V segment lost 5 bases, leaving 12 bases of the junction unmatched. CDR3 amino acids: CASSSPGTSGRHEQFF. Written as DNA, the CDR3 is TGTGCCAGCAGTTCTCCCGGGACTAGCGGACGGCATGAGCAGTTCTTC. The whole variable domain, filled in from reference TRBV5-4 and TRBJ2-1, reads ETGVTQSPTHLIKTRGQQVTLRCSSQSGHNTVSWYQQALGQGPQFIFQYYREEENGRGNFPPRFSGLQFPNYSSELNVNALELDDSALYLCASSSPGTSGRHEQFFGPGTRLTVL.

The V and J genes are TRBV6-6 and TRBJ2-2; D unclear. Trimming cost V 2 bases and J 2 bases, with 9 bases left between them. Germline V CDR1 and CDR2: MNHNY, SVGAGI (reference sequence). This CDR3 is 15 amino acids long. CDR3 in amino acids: CASSYAAVNTGELFF. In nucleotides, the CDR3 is TGTGCCAGCAGTTACGCGGCAGTCAACACCGGGGAGCTGTTTTTT.

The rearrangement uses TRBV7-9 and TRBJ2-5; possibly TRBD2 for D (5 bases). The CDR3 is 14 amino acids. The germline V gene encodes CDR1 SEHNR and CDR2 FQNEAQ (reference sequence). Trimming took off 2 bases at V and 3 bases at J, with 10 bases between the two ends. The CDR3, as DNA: TGTGCCAGCAGCTTATATCCCGGGGAAGAGACCCAGTACTTC. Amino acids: CASSLYPGEETQYF.

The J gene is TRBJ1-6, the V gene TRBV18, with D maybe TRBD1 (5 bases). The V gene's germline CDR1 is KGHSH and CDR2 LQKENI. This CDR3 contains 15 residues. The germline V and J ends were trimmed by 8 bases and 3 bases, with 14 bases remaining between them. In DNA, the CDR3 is TGTGCCAGCACCCAAACTGACAGCTATAATTCACCCCTCCACTTT. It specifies CASTQTDSYNSPLHF.

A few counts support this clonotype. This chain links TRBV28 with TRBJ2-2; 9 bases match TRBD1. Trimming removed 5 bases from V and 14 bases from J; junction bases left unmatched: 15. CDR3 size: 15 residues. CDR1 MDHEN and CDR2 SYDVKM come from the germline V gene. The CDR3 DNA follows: TGTGCCAGCAGTAATCCGTTTATGGGACAGGGTCGACTGTTTTTT. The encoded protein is CASSNPFMGQGRLFF.

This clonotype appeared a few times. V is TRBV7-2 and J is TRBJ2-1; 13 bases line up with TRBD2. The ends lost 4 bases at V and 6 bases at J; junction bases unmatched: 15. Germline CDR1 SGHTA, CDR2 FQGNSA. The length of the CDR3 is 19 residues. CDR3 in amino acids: CASSSESGTSGIPGNEQFF. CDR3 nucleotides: TGTGCCAGCAGCTCGGAATCCGGGACTAGCGGGATCCCTGGCAATGAGCAGTTCTTC.

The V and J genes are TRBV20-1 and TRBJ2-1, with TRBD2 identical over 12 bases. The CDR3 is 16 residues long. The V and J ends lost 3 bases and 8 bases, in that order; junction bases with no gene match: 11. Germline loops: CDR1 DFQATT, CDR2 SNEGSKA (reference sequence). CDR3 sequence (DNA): TGCAGTGCTAGTACCACGACTAGCGGGAGTCTCTATGAGCAGTTCTTC. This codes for CSASTTTSGSLYEQFF.

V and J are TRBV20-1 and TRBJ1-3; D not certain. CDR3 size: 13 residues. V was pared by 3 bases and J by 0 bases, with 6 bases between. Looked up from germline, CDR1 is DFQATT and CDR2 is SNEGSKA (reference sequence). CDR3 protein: CSARTGSGNTIYF. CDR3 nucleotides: TGCAGTGCTAGGACCGGCTCTGGAAACACCATATATTTT.